This is a list of T cell receptor beta chains from one sample in a study of vaccination and CD4 T cells after COVID-19. These receptors' antigens are unknown. MiXCR, run by TCRdb on the PCR reads, gives a single entry per CDR3 protein. This repertoire shows more than 15,000 distinct CDR3 sequences, 45% found once; its top ten account for around 18%. This sample comprised CD4+ T cells from blood, cultured in vitro, obtained before SARS-CoV-2 vaccination. These receptors were obtained from a human donor who received a COVID-19 vaccine. Both conserved end residues are trimmed from each CDR3. Each record gives: V gene, D gene, CDR3 protein. The D gene is left open where the match is weak.

v_call: TRBV29-1; d_call: .; cdr3_aa: SGGDIGGDYT
v_call: TRBV20-1; d_call: .; cdr3_aa: SAMSGATDTQY
v_call: TRBV6-1; d_call: TRBD1; cdr3_aa: ASSRRDRNTEAF
v_call: TRBV24-1; d_call: TRBD1; cdr3_aa: ATSEKRTGKAF
v_call: TRBV27; d_call: TRBD1; cdr3_aa: ASSFRGSYEQY
v_call: TRBV11-3; d_call: TRBD2; cdr3_aa: ASSARGGADTQY
v_call: TRBV20-1; d_call: TRBD1; cdr3_aa: SARDGGGATDREDEKLF
v_call: TRBV10-3; d_call: .; cdr3_aa: AISEGGNTDTQY
v_call: TRBV12-3/TRBV12-4; d_call: .; cdr3_aa: ASSGVGAGNSGNTIY
v_call: TRBV9; d_call: TRBD2; cdr3_aa: ASSVVAGGNTQY
v_call: TRBV6-1; d_call: TRBD1; cdr3_aa: ASTDRANTGELF
v_call: TRBV2; d_call: .; cdr3_aa: ASSDHRVTTGNTIY
v_call: TRBV18; d_call: .; cdr3_aa: ASSSGVVETQY
v_call: TRBV6-1; d_call: TRBD2; cdr3_aa: ASRRGRAYEQY
v_call: TRBV19; d_call: TRBD1; cdr3_aa: ASSIWGQPSNQPQH
v_call: TRBV11-3; d_call: TRBD1; cdr3_aa: ASSREARGRGTEAF
v_call: TRBV7-2; d_call: TRBD2; cdr3_aa: ASSLGTSGPDTQY
v_call: TRBV20-1; d_call: .; cdr3_aa: SAREPERLNTEAF
v_call: TRBV12-3/TRBV12-4; d_call: TRBD1; cdr3_aa: ASSSLTWTGGIAEAF
v_call: TRBV2; d_call: .; cdr3_aa: ASSEANTEAF
v_call: TRBV7-2; d_call: .; cdr3_aa: ASSPEGDSEKLF
v_call: TRBV7-2; d_call: .; cdr3_aa: ASSLRAIRTDTQY
v_call: TRBV2; d_call: TRBD1; cdr3_aa: ASSAKQGMGVYGYT
v_call: TRBV6-5; d_call: .; cdr3_aa: ASSYGPTTTEAF
v_call: TRBV15; d_call: .; cdr3_aa: ATSRWAGETQY
v_call: TRBV5-4; d_call: .; cdr3_aa: ASSLLGNYYGYT
v_call: TRBV20-1; d_call: .; cdr3_aa: SALKAAYGYT
v_call: TRBV27; d_call: TRBD2; cdr3_aa: ASSDRGGSEQY
v_call: TRBV20-1; d_call: TRBD2; cdr3_aa: SASPSGGASYEQY
v_call: TRBV6-1; d_call: .; cdr3_aa: ASSTYLNTDTQY
v_call: TRBV4-1; d_call: .; cdr3_aa: ASSQVGRNTDTQY
v_call: TRBV7-2; d_call: TRBD2; cdr3_aa: ASSVDSGGAAGELF